This TCR beta chain originates from a study of blood T cell repertoires in COVID-19. Study at large: The United States, Italy and Spain supplied acute and convalescent COVID-19 samples. T cells, B-cell-depleted T cells, or PBMCs provided the cDNA or gDNA that served as material.

Sequenced by immunoSEQ multiplex PCR; TCRdb stores in-frame clones only, minus some. The sample lists nearly 200,000 clones; 65% to 85% were seen once. The CDR3 runs to 15 residues. The V and J ends lost 5 bases and 0 bases respectively, with 8 bases between them. Germline V gives CDR1 MNHEY, CDR2 SMNVEV (reference sequence). The specimen sequenced was PBMCs or T cells enriched from blood (not recorded which). The receptor comes from a man aged 40-55 years who had recovered from COVID-19. The chain uses TRBV27 and TRBJ2-6, with D unclear. The CDR3 loop reads CASSPEPSGANVLTF. As DNA, the CDR3 is TGTGCCAGCAGTCCCGAGCCCTCTGGGGCCAACGTCCTGACTTTC. Based on the CDR3 plus reference TRBV27 and TRBJ2-6, the full variable domain is EAQVTQNPRYLITVTGKKLTVTCSQNMNHEYMSWYRQDPGLGLRQIYYSMNVEVTDKGDVPEGYKVSRKEKRNFPLILESPSPNQTSLYFCASSPEPSGANVLTFGAGSRLTVL.